This passage covers 19 T cell receptor beta chains from one sample sequenced in a study of OX40 agonist ivuxolimab in advanced cancers. Sequencing used immunoSEQ multiplex PCR; TCRdb keeps in-frame clones, though not all of them. The table shows some 49,000 clones, with approximately 86% occurring only once. The sample in question was CD4+ or CD8+ T cells sorted from blood, obtained in a trial of the OX40 agonist ivuxolimab. The receptors were gathered from an adult with an advanced solid tumor such as melanoma, head and neck, liver or kidney cancer.

The V call is TRBV5-1, the J call TRBJ1-3, with D uncertain. Germline V gives CDR1 SGHRS, CDR2 YFSETQ. This CDR3 has 16 amino acids. V shed 0 bases and J shed 0 bases, with 10 bases lying between them. The CDR3 nucleotides read TGCGCCAGCAGCTTGGAGGGCCCTGGCTCTGGAAACACCATATATTTT. It encodes CASSLEGPGSGNTIYF.

The rearrangement links TRBV6-5 to TRBJ2-7, with D perhaps matching TRBD2 (5 bases). Germline V gene sequence: CDR1 MNHEY, CDR2 SVGAGI. Trimming removed 2 bases at V and 0 bases at J, with 11 bases between. The CDR3 runs 15 residues. The CDR3 loop reads CASSYLGSSSYEQYF. The CDR3 bases are TGTGCCAGCAGTTACCTAGGGAGTAGCTCCTACGAGCAGTACTTC.

This sequence joins TRBV5-1 and TRBJ2-7; 11 bases are shared with TRBD2. This CDR3 has 16 amino acids. The V gene end was trimmed by 4 bases and the J gene end by 3 bases; junction bases not matched to a gene: 9. Germline values: CDR1 SGHRS, CDR2 YFSETQ. The CDR3 protein is CASSPLSGRGIYEQYF. The CDR3 nucleotides are TGCGCCAGCAGCCCGCTTAGCGGGAGGGGAATCTACGAGCAGTACTTC.

About this clone itself: At one end the junction does not follow the germline gene, possibly because of a read error. The rearrangement links TRBV7-7 to TRBJ2-7; TRBD1 matches at 8 bases. This CDR3 has 13 amino acids. Germline CDR1 is SSHAT and CDR2 is FNYEAQ (reference sequence). As DNA, the CDR3 is TGTGCTAGCAGCATAGACAGGGGATACGAGCAGTACTTC. The encoded protein is CASSIDRGYEQYF. The entire variable domain, with the rest obtained from reference TRBV7-7 and TRBJ2-7, is as follows: GAGVSQSPRYKVTKRGQDVTLRCDPISSHATLYWYQQALGQGPEFLTYFNYEAQPDKSGLPSDRFSAERPEGSISTLTIQRTEQRDSAMYRCASSIDRGYEQYFGPGTRLTVT.

This chain uses TRBV11-2 with TRBJ1-2, with unresolved D. Germline assignment: CDR1 SGHAT and CDR2 FQNNGV. This CDR3 contains 19 residues. With 5 bases removed from V and 2 bases from J, the gap between germline ends came to 27 bases. The CDR3 protein is CASSRSPDRNSAPNYGYTF. The CDR3 bases are TGTGCCAGCAGCCGCAGTCCCGATAGAAACAGTGCCCCCAACTATGGCTACACCTTC.

V usage is TRBV5-1 and J usage is TRBJ2-3; TRBD1 matches 7 bases. Germline V gene data show CDR1 as SGHRS and CDR2 as YFSETQ. This CDR3 comprises 16 residues. V lost 4 bases to trimming and J lost 3 bases; unmatched junction nucleotides: 11. The CDR3 region is CASSIIGTAPTDTQYF. CDR3 DNA sequence: TGCGCCAGCAGCATAATAGGGACAGCGCCGACAGATACGCAGTATTTT.

The V call is TRBV27, the J call TRBJ2-1; D is possibly TRBD1 or TRBD2 (5 bases each). Germline CDR1 is MNHEY and CDR2 is SMNVEV (reference sequence). Trimming pared 0 bases from V and 4 bases from J, leaving 10 bases between. CDR3 length: 15 amino acids. DNA for the CDR3: TGTGCCAGCAGTTTATCTAGGGACGGTTACAATGAGCAGTTCTTC. Its translation: CASSLSRDGYNEQFF.

The chain combines TRBV7-6 with TRBJ2-6; D call uncertain. This CDR3 is 14 amino acids long. Germline values: CDR1 SGHVS, CDR2 FNYEAQ. V gave up 5 bases and J gave up 2 bases, with 7 bases separating them. The CDR3 region has the DNA TGTGCCAGCAGCCCCCGGACTGGGGCCAACGTCCTGACTTTC. This gives the protein CASSPRTGANVLTF.

The chain is built from TRBV11-3 and TRBJ2-3; 10 bases agree with TRBD2. Germline trimming cut 5 bases from V and 8 bases from J; bases unmatched to any gene: 10. Germline-derived CDR1 and CDR2 are SGHNT and YENEEA. CDR3 size: 15 residues. CDR3 sequence (DNA): TGTGCCAGCAGCCCCCAAAGCGGGGGGGCCGGTACGCAGTATTTT. It codes for CASSPQSGGAGTQYF.

This chain connects TRBV19 to TRBJ2-3; the match to TRBD1 covers 8 bases. V was pared by 7 bases and J by 7 bases, with 13 bases of the junction left unmatched. This CDR3 has 15 residues. Germline CDR1 and CDR2: LNHDA and SQIVND (reference sequence). CDR3 DNA: TGTGCCAGTAAACTTGACAGGGGATCACAATATACGCAGTATTTT. It yields the protein CASKLDRGSQYTQYF.

The chain links TRBV10-1 to TRBJ1-5; D is unresolved. The CDR3 totals 15 residues. Trimming removed 6 bases at V and 0 bases at J, with 12 bases between. Germline lookup yields CDR1 WNHNN and CDR2 SYGVQD (reference sequence). The CDR3 nucleotides are TGCGCCAGCAGCGGACCCACCTATAGCAATCAGCCCCAGCATTTT. Its translation is CASSGPTYSNQPQHF.

J is TRBJ2-1 and V is TRBV7-3; TRBD1 matches 8 bases. Per germline, CDR1 SGHTA and CDR2 FQGTGA. J lost 6 bases, V lost 6 bases, and 7 bases had no gene match. CDR3 size: 14 residues. DNA for the CDR3: TGTGCCAGCAGTCCGGGACAGGCGGGCAATGAGCAGTTCTTC. Protein product: CASSPGQAGNEQFF.

CDR3 DNA sequence: TGTGCCAGCAGCCCAAACGCCGGACGGTTCTCTGGAAACACCATATATTTT. Translation: CASSPNAGRFSGNTIYF. The rearrangement links TRBV14 to TRBJ1-3; D remains unclear. The germline V gene encodes CDR1 SGHDN and CDR2 FVKESK. Trimming took 4 bases from V and 0 from J, leaving 16 bases between them. The CDR3 runs 17 residues.

The rearrangement joins TRBV2 to TRBJ1-2; D is undetermined. Germline V lookup: CDR1 SNHLY, CDR2 FYNNEI. This CDR3 spans 15 amino acids. Between the trimmed V and J ends, which lost 6 bases and 6 bases, there was a span of 20 bases. CDR3 amino acids: CASSSMGQTVHGYTF. The CDR3 DNA is TGTGCCAGCAGCTCCATGGGCCAAACCGTACATGGCTACACCTTC. Complete variable domain (other parts from reference TRBV2 and TRBJ1-2): EPEVTQTPSHQVTQMGQEVILRCVPISNHLYFYWYRQILGQKVEFLVSFYNNEISEKSEIFDDQFSVERPDGSNFTLKIRSTKLEDSAMYFCASSSMGQTVHGYTFGSGTRLTVV.

This chain connects TRBV6-1 to TRBJ1-3; D unresolved. Trimming removed 7 bases from V and 4 bases from J, with 14 bases in between. In germline, CDR1 is MNHNS, CDR2 SASEGT. This CDR3 spans 14 amino acids. The CDR3 region has the DNA TGTGCCAGCAAACTGGACGGTCTGGGAAACACCATATATTTT. Amino acids: CASKLDGLGNTIYF.

V usage is TRBV18 and J usage is TRBJ2-7; D unresolved. The V end lost 3 bases, the J end lost 2 bases, and 5 bases lay between the germline ends. The CDR3 runs 12 residues. In germline, CDR1 is KGHSH, CDR2 LQKENI. CDR3 protein: CASSPQAYEQYF. The DNA for the CDR3 is TGTGCCAGCTCACCCCAGGCCTACGAGCAGTACTTC.

The rearrangement uses TRBV28 and TRBJ2-7; TRBD2 aligns across 7 bases. V gave up 4 bases and J gave up 3 bases; unmatched junction bases: 12. Germline values: CDR1 MDHEN, CDR2 SYDVKM. This CDR3 comprises 16 residues. Here the CDR3 DNA reads TGTGCCAGCAGTTGGGACGTTGGCGGGGGACGCTACGAGCAGTACTTC. The encoded protein is CASSWDVGGGRYEQYF.

V is TRBV14 and J is TRBJ2-7; a weak D match, TRBD1 (6 bases). The CDR3 has 12 residues. The V end was cut by 5 bases, the J end by 6 bases, with 11 bases between. Germline CDR1 and CDR2: SGHDN and FVKESK. The CDR3 spells CASSLAGVEQYF. The CDR3 bases are TGTGCCAGCAGCTTAGCAGGGGTCGAGCAGTACTTC.

The chain has TRBV7-2 and TRBJ1-1, with D unresolved. The germline V gene has CDR1 SGHTA and CDR2 FQGNSA. CDR3 size: 14 residues. Trimming shortened V by 1 base and J by 1 base, and 7 bases separated the two germline ends. The CDR3 spells CASSLGWGNTEAFF. In DNA, the CDR3 is TGTGCCAGCAGCTTAGGTTGGGGGAACACTGAAGCTTTCTTT.